This is a list of T cell receptor beta chains from one sample in a study of PD-L1 blockade in urothelial cancer. Sequenced by immunoSEQ multiplex PCR; TCRdb stores in-frame clones only, minus some. This table has 68,000 or so clones, roughly 80% appearing once. The material was PBMCs, obtained around atezolizumab (anti-PD-L1) treatment. Receptors were obtained from a man aged 70-80 years with urothelial cancer. CDR3s include the opening cysteine and the closing phenylalanine or tryptophan. D genes are given only for firm matches. Clone size, where shown, is once, few, many, or a class for clones that have expanded.

>TRBJ2-1|.|TRBV11-2|once
CASTLPSYNEQFF
TGTGCCAGCACCCTACCCTCCTACAATGAGCAGTTCTTC
>TRBJ2-2|TRBD2|TRBV4-1|.
CASSQDPGLATTGELFF
TGCGCCAGCAGCCAAGATCCGGGACTAGCGACCACCGGGGAGCTGTTTTTT
>TRBJ2-2|TRBD2|TRBV2|.
CASSSLVAGAGGELFF
TGTGCCAGCAGTAGCCTGGTAGCGGGAGCGGGCGGGGAGCTGTTTTTT
>TRBJ1-5|TRBD1|TRBV29-1|.
CSVKEGQGNQPQHF
TGCAGCGTCAAAGAGGGACAGGGAAATCAGCCCCAGCATTTT
>TRBJ2-5|TRBD2|TRBV15|once
CATSREGLGETQYF
TGTGCCACCAGCAGAGAGGGACTAGGAGAGACCCAGTACTTC
>TRBJ1-2|TRBD1|TRBV6-5|.
CASRSQGGNNYGYTF
TGTGCCAGCAGATCGCAGGGGGGAAATAACTATGGCTACACCTTC
>TRBJ2-3|TRBD2|TRBV27|.
CASSHTGTREYSDTQYF
TGTGCCAGCAGTCACACCGGGACTAGAGAGTATTCAGATACGCAGTATTTT
>TRBJ2-7|TRBD2|TRBV19|.
CASSKSGGTYEQYF
TGTGCCAGTAGTAAAAGCGGGGGAACCTACGAGCAGTACTTC
>TRBJ1-2|.|TRBV7-8|.
CASNRDTDMGGYTF
TGTGCCAGCAACCGGGACACCGACATGGGGGGCTACACCTTC
>TRBJ1-1|.|TRBV18|once
CASSSEGGMNTEAFF
TGTGCCAGCTCATCAGAGGGGGGGATGAACACTGAAGCTTTCTTT
>TRBJ1-2|TRBD1|TRBV27|few
CASRTGTAYYGYTF
TGTGCCAGCCGAACCGGGACAGCCTACTATGGCTACACCTTC
>TRBJ2-1|.|TRBV19|.
CASSWTALQDEQFF
TGTGCCAGTAGTTGGACGGCCCTACAGGATGAGCAGTTCTTC
>TRBJ2-5|TRBD2|TRBV7-3|.
CASSQDPGLVETQYF
TGTGCCAGCAGCCAAGACCCGGGACTAGTTGAGACCCAGTACTTC
>TRBJ2-7|TRBD1|TRBV5-5|.
CASSWGQGVSEQYF
TGTGCCAGCAGCTGGGGACAGGGAGTCTCCGAGCAGTACTTC
>TRBJ2-3|.|TRBV4-3|once
CASSQDAAANRLLNTQYF
TGCGCCAGCAGCCAAGATGCTGCGGCTAATCGGCTCCTGAATACGCAGTATTTT
>TRBJ2-3|TRBD2|TRBV5-4|.
CASSLVGTLGRWDTQYF
TGTGCCAGCAGCTTGGTGGGGACCCTCGGGAGGTGGGATACGCAGTATTTT
>TRBJ1-4|.|TRBV7-8|.
CASSPRGGNEKLFF
TGTGCCAGCAGCCCGCGGGGGGGGAATGAAAAACTGTTTTTT
>TRBJ1-2|.|TRBV7-9|few
CASSDNKDNGYTF
TGTGCCAGCAGCGACAATAAGGATAACGGCTACACCTTC
>TRBJ2-7|.|TRBV10-3|once
CASIPGVGSNYEQYF
TGTGCCTCCATCCCAGGGGTAGGGAGTAACTACGAGCAGTACTTC
>TRBJ2-5|TRBD1|TRBV28|.
CASSLSGQGSQETQYF
TGTGCCAGCAGTTTATCGGGACAGGGATCCCAAGAGACCCAGTACTTC
>TRBJ1-1|.|TRBV2|.
CASSDRPGDENTEAFF
TGTGCCAGCAGTGACCGTCCGGGGGATGAGAACACTGAAGCTTTCTTT
>TRBJ2-2|.|TRBV5-1|.
CASTLWGENTGELFF
TGCGCCAGCACCCTTTGGGGGGAGAACACCGGGGAGCTGTTTTTT
>TRBJ2-7|TRBD1|TRBV19|.
CASSIRTGDPYEQYF
TGTGCCAGTAGTATCCGGACAGGGGATCCATACGAGCAGTACTTC
>TRBJ1-2|.|TRBV7-9|once
CASSLGRTEPYGYTF
TGTGCCAGCAGCTTAGGAAGGACAGAGCCATATGGCTACACCTTC
>TRBJ2-7|.|TRBV14|once
CASSPARRTVLYEQYF
TGTGCCAGCAGCCCGGCACGGCGGACAGTCCTCTACGAGCAGTACTTC
>TRBJ2-3|.|TRBV19|.
CASSIWWASIGTQYF
TGTGCCAGTAGTATTTGGTGGGCCAGCATTGGTACGCAGTATTTT
>TRBJ1-2|.|TRBV11-2|once
CASSLNSFGYTF
TGTGCCAGCAGCTTAAACTCTTTTGGCTACACCTTC
>TRBJ2-3|.|TRBV7-3|.
CASSATGSPDTQYF
TGTGCCAGCAGCGCCACAGGGAGCCCAGATACGCAGTATTTT
>TRBJ2-5|TRBD1|TRBV18|.
CASSPIQGVQQETQYF
TGTGCCAGCTCACCGATACAGGGGGTTCAACAAGAGACCCAGTACTTC